These 2 T cell receptor beta chains were sequenced from one sample in a study of T cells after yellow fever vaccination. TCRdb analysed the 5' RACE reads with MiXCR anew, one entry per CDR3 protein. This sample carries around 230,000 distinct CDR3 sequences, around 6.7% of them seen once, and the ten largest clones take 1% to 1.2%. Sequences were derived from CD4+ T cells sorted from PBMCs, sampled on the day of the yellow fever booster vaccination. Every receptor here comes from a man in his thirties or forties who received the YFV17D yellow fever vaccine.

The table lists this clonotype with many counts. The chain combines TRBV20-1 with TRBJ2-1; 12 bases are shared with TRBD2. The CDR3 totals 14 residues. Per germline, CDR1 DFQATT and CDR2 SNEGSKA (reference sequence). This CDR3 reads CSLPGTSGFNEQFF. The CDR3, as DNA: TGCAGCCTTCCAGGGACTAGCGGGTTCAATGAGCAGTTCTTC.

Here the CDR3 DNA reads TGTGCCAGCAGTTACACCCGGGGCGGGAGAGGGGGGACCCAGTACTTC. Translating it yields CASSYTRGGRGGTQYF. The chain joins TRBV6-5 to TRBJ2-5; D perhaps matches TRBD2 (7 bases). The CDR3 sequence is 16 residues long. Germline loops: CDR1 MNHEY, CDR2 SVGAGI. V lost 2 bases, J lost 7 bases, and 20 bases lay in between.